These 31 T cell receptor beta chains were sequenced from one sample in a study of CD8 T cells in ankylosing spondylitis. TCRdb re-called the 5' RACE reads through MiXCR, storing one row per CDR3 protein. The sample contains 200,000 to 250,000 distinct CDR3 sequences, 20% to 30% of which appear only once. Sample: blood, either unsorted or a sorted T cell fraction (not recorded which). All receptors come from a male donor with ankylosing spondylitis or in good health (not recorded which).

This clonotype was seen many times. The chain links TRBV7-9 to TRBJ1-2; TRBD1 matches at 8 bases. The CDR3 sequence is 16 residues long. With 5 bases clipped from V and 2 bases from J, the junction kept 10 bases outside the gene matches. CDR1 is SEHNR, CDR2 FQNEAQ, per germline (reference sequence). This chain's CDR3 is CASSDHVGQENYGYTF. CDR3 nucleotides: TGTGCCAGCAGCGATCATGTGGGACAGGAAAACTATGGCTACACCTTC.

This clonotype came up many times. This chain links TRBV20-1 with TRBJ1-6; no firm D call. Germline lookup yields CDR1 DFQATT and CDR2 SNEGSKA (reference sequence). The CDR3 has 14 residues. Trimming removed 5 bases at V and 0 bases at J, with 8 bases between. The CDR3 DNA follows: TGCAGTGCTGCTCTGAGCTCCTATAATTCACCCCTCCACTTT. Translating gives CSAALSSYNSPLHF.

This clonotype was detected ten times or more. V and J are TRBV5-5 and TRBJ2-1; D not certain. Germline values: CDR1 SGHKS, CDR2 YYEKEE (reference sequence). CDR3 length equals 12 residues. V lost 1 base to trimming and J lost 9 bases, with 8 bases between them. CDR3 loop: CASSLSSVEQFF. DNA for the CDR3: TGTGCCAGCAGCTTGTCCAGTGTTGAGCAGTTCTTC. The variable domain in full, completed from reference TRBV5-5 and TRBJ2-1, reads DAGVTQSPTHLIKTRGQQVTLRCSPISGHKSVSWYQQVLGQGPQFIFQYYEKEERGRGNFPDRFSARQFPNYSSELNVNALLLGDSALYLCASSLSSVEQFFGPGTRLTVL.

The V and J genes are TRBV7-3 and TRBJ2-1; 12 nucleotides line up with TRBD2. Germline trimming cut 6 bases from V and 8 bases from J; bases unmatched to any gene: 5. Per germline, CDR1 SGHTA and CDR2 FQGTGA. This CDR3 has 14 amino acids. CDR3 amino acids: CASRRLAGVDEQFF. The CDR3 DNA is TGTGCCAGCAGAAGACTAGCGGGAGTTGATGAGCAGTTCTTC.

The chain uses TRBV4-2 and TRBJ2-5; D ambiguous. The V gene lost 2 bases and the J gene lost 6 bases, with 10 bases spanning the gap. The CDR3 is 13 residues long. CDR1 and CDR2 (germline): LGHNA, YNFKEQ. The CDR3 sequence is CASSQPYTKTQYF. CDR3 DNA sequence: TGTGCCAGCAGCCAACCCTACACGAAGACCCAGTACTTC.

A single count supports this clonotype. The chain combines TRBV4-2 with TRBJ2-7; 9 nucleotides align to TRBD1. Germline CDR1 is LGHNA and CDR2 is YNFKEQ. J gave up 4 bases and V 0 bases, and 1 base lay outside the gene matches. The CDR3 extends over 14 amino acids. CDR3 in DNA: TGTGCCAGCAGCCAAGAAGGACAGGGGTACGAGCAGTACTTC. Its protein is CASSQEGQGYEQYF.

This clonotype has more than one count but fewer than ten. The chain links TRBV10-3 to TRBJ2-3, with 9 positions matching TRBD1. The CDR3 is 14 residues long. Germline loops: CDR1 ENHRY, CDR2 SYGVKD. J was trimmed by 2 bases and V by 6 bases; bases with no gene match: 3. The CDR3 DNA reads TGTGCCATCAGGGGACAGGGCTCCACAGATACGCAGTATTTT. This translates into CAIRGQGSTDTQYF.

This clonotype was seen many times. The rearrangement joins TRBV7-3 to TRBJ2-1, with D perhaps matching TRBD2 (6 bases). V was trimmed by 8 bases and J by 8 bases, leaving 16 bases between them. Germline CDR1 reads SGHTA; CDR2 reads FQGTGA. CDR3 length: 13 residues. The CDR3 loop reads CASAETRGHEQFF. CDR3 in DNA: TGTGCCAGCGCTGAGACGCGGGGCCATGAGCAGTTCTTC. The full variable domain, with the rest looked up from reference TRBV7-3 and TRBJ2-1, is GAGVSQTPSNKVTEKGKYVELRCDPISGHTALYWYRQSLGQGPEFLIYFQGTGAADDSGLPNDRFFAVRPEGSVSTLKIQRTERGDSAVYLCASAETRGHEQFFGPGTRLTVL.

Comments on this clonotype: Given a much more abundant clone one base away, this may be a read error. V usage is TRBV18 and J usage is TRBJ1-5; TRBD1 matches 8 bases. Germline lookup yields CDR1 KGHSH and CDR2 LQKENI. This CDR3 is built from 13 residues. CDR3 in amino acids: CASSRGQGAPRHF. The DNA of the CDR3 is TGTGCCAGCTCACGCGGACAGGGCGCGCCCCGGCATTTT.

This clonotype was detected ten times or more. This rearrangement joins TRBV12-3 or TRBV12-4 to TRBJ2-5; 7 nucleotides match TRBD1. The CDR3 is made up of 14 amino acids. V gave up 7 bases and J gave up 2 bases; unmatched junction bases: 7. In DNA form, the CDR3 reads TGTGCCAGCACGCCGCTCAGGGGGCAAGAGACCCAGTACTTC. This gives the protein CASTPLRGQETQYF.

The table lists this clonotype with many counts. The chain couples TRBV25-1 to TRBJ2-2; D perhaps matches TRBD1 (5 bases). The CDR3 extends over 12 amino acids. Trimming cost V 4 bases and J 8 bases, with 8 bases left between them. The germline CDR1 and CDR2 sequences are MGHDK and SYGVNS. The CDR3 reads CASSGGQGELFF. The DNA for the CDR3 is TGTGCCAGCAGTGGGGGCCAAGGGGAGCTGTTTTTT.

This clonotype has a count of ten or more. This rearrangement joins TRBV5-1 to TRBJ2-3; D uncertain. Looked up from germline, CDR1 is SGHRS and CDR2 is YFSETQ. Between the trimmed V and J ends, which lost 0 bases and 2 bases, there was a span of 10 bases. The length of the CDR3 is 15 residues. CDR3: CASSLAHQFTDTQYF. CDR3 coding DNA: TGCGCCAGCAGCTTGGCCCACCAGTTCACAGATACGCAGTATTTT.

V gene TRBV7-2 combines with J gene TRBJ1-2, with D unclear. CDR1 is SGHTA and CDR2 is FQGNSA in the germline V gene. The CDR3 has 15 residues. Trimming cost V 1 base and J 4 bases, with 13 bases left between them. This CDR3 reads CASSLGEFDGYGYTF. CDR3 in DNA: TGTGCCAGCAGCTTAGGAGAATTTGACGGCTATGGCTACACCTTC.

This clonotype was recorded at least ten times. For the CDR3, the DNA is TGTGCCAGCAGTACAAGACAGGGGGCAGGCTATGGCTACACCTTC. As protein: CASSTRQGAGYGYTF. The chain carries TRBV2 and TRBJ1-2; 10 bases are a match to TRBD1. The V and J ends lost 5 bases and 4 bases, in that order; junction bases with no gene match: 7. CDR3 size: 15 residues. Germline V CDR1 and CDR2: SNHLY, FYNNEI.

This clonotype occurred many times. CDR3: CASSQDLRGGNQPQHF. CDR3 DNA sequence: TGCGCCAGCAGCCAAGATCTCAGGGGAGGCAATCAGCCCCAGCATTTT. The chain couples TRBV4-3 to TRBJ1-5; possibly TRBD1 for D (6 bases). CDR3 length: 16 amino acids. Between the trimmed V and J ends, which lost 0 bases and 2 bases, there was a span of 11 bases. The V gene's germline CDR1 is LGHNA and CDR2 YSLEER.

This clonotype came up a few times. The chain employs TRBV29-1 and TRBJ2-7, with 9 bases lining up with TRBD1. This CDR3 contains 13 residues. CDR1 is SQVTM, CDR2 ANQGSEA, per germline. V lost 3 bases and J lost 6; bases outside the gene matches: 6. The CDR3 DNA reads TGCAGCGTTGACGGGACAGGGCATCGCGAGCAGTACTTC. Translating gives CSVDGTGHREQYF.

Ten or more counts support this clonotype. The chain employs TRBV7-2 and TRBJ2-7; D remains unclear. Germline CDR1 SGHTA, CDR2 FQGNSA. V gave up 4 bases and J gave up 4 bases, with 5 bases separating them. This CDR3 contains 11 residues. CDR3 protein: CASSYVYEQYF. DNA of the CDR3: TGTGCCAGCAGCTATGTGTACGAGCAGTACTTC.

Many counts were recorded for this clonotype. V and J are TRBV10-3 and TRBJ2-7, with 10 bases identical to TRBD2. Trimming removed 3 bases from V and 5 bases from J; junction bases left unmatched: 7. The CDR3 is 15 amino acids. From germline, CDR1 is ENHRY and CDR2 SYGVKD. The CDR3 spells CAISDVASGSHEQYF. CDR3 nucleotide sequence: TGTGCCATCAGTGACGTGGCTAGCGGGAGCCACGAGCAGTACTTC.

The genes are TRBV12-3 or TRBV12-4 and TRBJ2-1; TRBD2 aligns across 9 bases. The CDR3 has 13 residues. After removal of 5 bases from V and 7 bases from J, the junction contained 3 bases not matched to a gene. DNA of the CDR3: TGTGCCAGCAGTATGAGCGGGAGGAATGAGCAGTTCTTC. Translating gives CASSMSGRNEQFF.

CDR3 in DNA: TGTGCCATCAGAGGACAGGGAGGGCTCGAGCAGTACTTC. As protein: CAIRGQGGLEQYF. The chain combines TRBV10-3 with TRBJ2-7; a possible D gene is TRBD1 (8 bases). The germline V gene has CDR1 ENHRY and CDR2 SYGVKD. CDR3 length: 13 residues. V lost 6 bases, J lost 6 bases, and 15 bases lay in between.

This clonotype was counted between two and nine times. This chain uses TRBV29-1 with TRBJ2-7, with 12 bases fitting TRBD2. Germline V CDR1 and CDR2: SQVTM, ANQGSEA. The V and J ends lost 4 bases and 1 base, in that order; junction bases with no gene match: 8. The CDR3 runs 16 residues. Here the CDR3 DNA reads TGCAGCGTTGTTGAGACTAGCGGGAGTTATTCCTACGAGCAGTACTTC. Translation: CSVVETSGSYSYEQYF.

V is TRBV12-3 or TRBV12-4 and J is TRBJ2-7; possibly TRBD2 for D (6 bases). The ends were cut back, 3 bases at V and 3 bases at J, with 15 bases in the middle. This CDR3 has 15 residues. The CDR3 region is CASSFSTGAYYEQYF. CDR3 DNA sequence: TGTGCCAGCAGTTTTTCCACGGGAGCCTACTACGAGCAGTACTTC.

This clonotype was counted at least ten times. The chain's CDR3 is CATSRGEATGRGKETQYF. The CDR3, as DNA: TGTGCCACCAGCAGAGGAGAAGCGACAGGCAGGGGGAAGGAGACCCAGTACTTC. The V call is TRBV15, the J call TRBJ2-5, with TRBD1 identical over 7 bases. The ends lost 1 base at V and 5 bases at J; junction bases unmatched: 16. The germline V gene encodes CDR1 LNHNV and CDR2 YYDKDF (reference sequence). The CDR3 runs to 18 residues.

In this sample, this clonotype turned up many times. The CDR3 protein is CASRWLAGGTGELFF. The CDR3 region has the DNA TGTGCCAGCAGATGGTTAGCGGGAGGAACCGGGGAGCTGTTTTTT. V and J are TRBV2 and TRBJ2-2; 10 nucleotides align to TRBD2. The CDR3 has 15 amino acids. V shed 6 bases and J 5 bases; nucleotides not matched to a gene: 6. The germline V gene encodes CDR1 SNHLY and CDR2 FYNNEI.

In this sample, this clonotype turned up a few times. The CDR3 region has the DNA TGTGCCAGCTCACCACCAACAGGGGGTGAGCAGTACTTC. It translates to CASSPPTGGEQYF. The chain recombines TRBV18 with TRBJ2-7; 8 nucleotides agree with TRBD1. The CDR3 loop spans 13 amino acids. V gave up 0 bases and J gave up 7 bases; unmatched junction bases: 2. In germline, CDR1 is KGHSH, CDR2 LQKENI.

In its sample, this clonotype was seen a few times. The V gene is TRBV7-9, the J gene TRBJ2-7; perhaps TRBD1 as D (6 bases). Trimming took 1 base from V and 6 from J, leaving 10 bases between them. The CDR3 loop spans 13 amino acids. Germline V lookup: CDR1 SEHNR, CDR2 FQNEAQ (reference sequence). The CDR3 loop is CASSLEQGSEQYF. In DNA, the CDR3 is TGTGCCAGCAGCTTAGAACAGGGATCCGAGCAGTACTTC.

This clonotype turned up a few times. V and J are TRBV5-4 and TRBJ1-6, with TRBD1 matching 8 bases. The CDR3 is made up of 15 amino acids. CDR1 and CDR2 (germline): SGHNT, YYREEE (reference sequence). V gave up 0 bases and J gave up 9 bases; unmatched junction bases: 5. The CDR3 nucleotides are TGTGCCAGCAGCTTGGAGCAGGGGGCCGGTTCACCCCTCCACTTT. This codes for CASSLEQGAGSPLHF.

The chain has TRBV4-3 and TRBJ2-7; possible D gene TRBD2, 5 bases. The V and J ends lost 3 bases and 3 bases respectively, with 12 bases between them. CDR1 LGHNA and CDR2 YSLEER come from the germline V gene. This CDR3 is built from 14 residues. The CDR3 DNA sequence: TGCGCCAGCAGCCAGGCGAAAGGGAGCTACGAGCAGTACTTC. Translating it yields CASSQAKGSYEQYF.

The sample holds many counts of this clonotype. The J gene is TRBJ2-7, the V gene TRBV20-1; TRBD2 aligns across 12 bases. The CDR3 runs to 13 residues. Trimming removed 3 bases from V and 3 bases from J; junction bases left unmatched: 0. Germline V gene lookup returns CDR1 DFQATT and CDR2 SNEGSKA (reference sequence). CDR3 in DNA: TGCAGTGCTAGGACTAGCGGGAGCTACGAGCAGTACTTC. It codes for CSARTSGSYEQYF.

This chain joins TRBV19 and TRBJ2-1; TRBD2 matches at 8 bases. J gave up 7 bases and V 3 bases, and 5 bases lay outside the gene matches. CDR3 length: 14 amino acids. The germline CDR1 and CDR2 sequences are LNHDA and SQIVND (reference sequence). CDR3 sequence (DNA): TGTGCCAGTAGTATCAGCGGGGGACGGAATGAGCAGTTCTTC. It is translated as CASSISGGRNEQFF.

This clonotype was found many times. CDR3 residues: CASSPGFLESYEQYF. The CDR3 DNA reads TGTGCCAGCTCACCCGGGTTCTTAGAGTCCTACGAGCAGTACTTC. V gene TRBV18 combines with J gene TRBJ2-7; D is unclear. Trimming removed 3 bases at V and 1 base at J, with 13 bases between. Per the germline V gene, CDR1 is KGHSH and CDR2 is LQKENI. CDR3 length: 15 residues.